The 8 T cell receptor beta chains below all came from one sample that was sequenced in a study of blood T cell repertoires in COVID-19. The protocol was immunoSEQ multiplex PCR, while the TCRdb copy is restricted to in-frame clones and leaves out a portion. This sample yields roughly 100,000 clones, of which 80% to 95% are seen a single time; around 4% belongs to the top ten. Sequencing was performed on peripheral blood. The receptors come from a woman aged 50 to 60 in a cohort sampled during active COVID-19.

This rearrangement joins TRBV7-9 to TRBJ2-4; 9 nucleotides match TRBD1. The CDR3 totals 14 residues. V was pared by 2 bases and J by 5 bases, with 1 base of the junction left unmatched. Looked up from germline, CDR1 is SEHNR and CDR2 is FQNEAQ (reference sequence). The CDR3 nucleotides are TGTGCCAGCAGCTTAAGGGACAGGGAAAACATTCAGTACTTC. It translates to CASSLRDRENIQYF. Full variable domain (missing parts from reference TRBV7-9 and TRBJ2-4): DTGVSQNPRHKITKRGQNVTFRCDPISEHNRLYWYRQTLGQGPEFLTYFQNEAQLEKSRLLSDRFSAERPKGSFSTLEIQRTEQGDSAMYLCASSLRDRENIQYFGAGTRLSVL.

The chain joins TRBV11-3 to TRBJ2-7, with D perhaps matching TRBD2 (6 bases). The CDR3 extends over 14 amino acids. The germline V and J ends were trimmed by 3 bases and 4 bases, with 13 bases remaining between them. Germline CDR1 SGHNT, CDR2 YENEEA. CDR3 sequence reads: CASSLEAGPYEQYF. Here the CDR3 DNA reads TGTGCCAGCAGCTTGGAGGCGGGACCTTACGAGCAGTACTTC.

The chain joins TRBV9 to TRBJ2-3, with D uncertain. V was shortened by 1 base and J by 7 bases, with 10 bases between the two germline ends. The CDR3 runs to 13 residues. Germline CDR1 SGDLS, CDR2 YYNGEE. The CDR3 region has the DNA TGTGCCAGCAGCGTAAGCTGGTCAAATACGCAGTATTTT. It specifies CASSVSWSNTQYF.

This chain links TRBV12-3 or TRBV12-4 with TRBJ1-2; D gene unclear. V was pared by 3 bases and J by 4 bases, with 9 bases between. The CDR3 is 13 residues long. CDR3 loop: CASSLGRIYGYTF. Written as DNA, the CDR3 is TGTGCCAGCAGTTTGGGCAGAATCTATGGCTACACCTTC.

The rearrangement uses TRBV29-1 and TRBJ1-1; D is undetermined. Germline V gene data show CDR1 as SQVTM and CDR2 as ANQGSEA. Between the trimmed V and J ends, which lost 3 bases and 1 base, there was a span of 9 bases. CDR3 length: 13 residues. Here the CDR3 DNA reads TGCAGCGTTGAGAGATATAGGAACACTGAAGCTTTCTTT. Its protein is CSVERYRNTEAFF.

The CDR3 DNA sequence: TGTGCCACCAGTGATTTGGGAATGAGTAGCGGGAGTTCCTACAATGAGCAGTTCTTC. It is translated as CATSDLGMSSGSSYNEQFF. The chain has TRBV24-1 and TRBJ2-1; 9 bases are a match to TRBD2. V shed 0 bases, J shed 1 base, and the junction held 9 bases outside the gene matches. This CDR3 has 19 residues. Germline-derived CDR1 and CDR2 are KGHDR and SFDVKD.

The chain uses TRBV6-1 and TRBJ1-4; 7 nucleotides match TRBD1. With 1 base clipped from V and 11 bases from J, the junction kept 10 bases outside the gene matches. Per the germline V gene, CDR1 is MNHNS and CDR2 is SASEGT. This CDR3 spans 15 amino acids. CDR3 sequence (DNA): TGTGCCAGCAGTGAAGGGGGCAGGGGGAGGTTGAAACTGTTTTTT. It codes for CASSEGGRGRLKLFF.

This rearrangement joins TRBV11-2 to TRBJ2-3; 11 positions match TRBD2. The germline V gene has CDR1 SGHAT and CDR2 FQNNGV. The J segment lost 2 bases and the V segment lost 5 bases, leaving 9 bases of the junction unmatched. This CDR3 comprises 17 residues. The CDR3 reads CASSGSTSGIHTDTQYF. The CDR3 DNA sequence: TGTGCCAGCAGCGGATCGACTAGCGGGATACACACAGATACGCAGTATTTT.